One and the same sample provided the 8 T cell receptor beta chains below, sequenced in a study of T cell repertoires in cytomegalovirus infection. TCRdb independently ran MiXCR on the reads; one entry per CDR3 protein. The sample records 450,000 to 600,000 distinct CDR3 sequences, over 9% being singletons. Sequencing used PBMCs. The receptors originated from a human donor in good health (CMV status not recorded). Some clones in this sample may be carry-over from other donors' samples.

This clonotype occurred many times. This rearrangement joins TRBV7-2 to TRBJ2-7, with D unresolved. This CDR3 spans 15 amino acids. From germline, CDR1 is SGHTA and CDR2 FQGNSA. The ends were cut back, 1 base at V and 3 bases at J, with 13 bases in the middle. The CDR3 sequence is CASSLDGRINYEQYF. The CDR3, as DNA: TGTGCCAGCAGCTTAGATGGCAGGATCAACTACGAGCAGTACTTC.

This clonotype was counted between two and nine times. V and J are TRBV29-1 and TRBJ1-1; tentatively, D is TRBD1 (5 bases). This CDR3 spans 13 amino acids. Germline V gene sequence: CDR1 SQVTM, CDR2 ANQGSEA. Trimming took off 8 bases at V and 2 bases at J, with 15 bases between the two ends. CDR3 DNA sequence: TGCAGCCTCCGGGACCTTCCCAACACTGAAGCTTTCTTT. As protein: CSLRDLPNTEAFF.

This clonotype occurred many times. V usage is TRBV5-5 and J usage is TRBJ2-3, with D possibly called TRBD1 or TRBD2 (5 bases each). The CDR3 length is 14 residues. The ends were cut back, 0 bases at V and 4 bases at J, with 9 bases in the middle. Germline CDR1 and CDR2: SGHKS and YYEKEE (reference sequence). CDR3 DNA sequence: TGTGCCAGCAGCTTGGAGTGGGGGTCAGATACGCAGTATTTT. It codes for CASSLEWGSDTQYF.

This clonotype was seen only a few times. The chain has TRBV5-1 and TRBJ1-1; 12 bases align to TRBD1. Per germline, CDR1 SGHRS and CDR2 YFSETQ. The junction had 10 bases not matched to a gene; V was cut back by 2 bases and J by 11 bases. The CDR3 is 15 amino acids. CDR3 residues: CASSFPGTGGEGAFF. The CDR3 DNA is TGCGCCAGCAGCTTCCCCGGGACAGGGGGCGAAGGCGCTTTCTTT.

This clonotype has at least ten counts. This chain's CDR3 is CASSFYPQGTHEQYF. The CDR3 coding sequence is TGTGCCAGCAGCTTCTACCCCCAGGGGACCCACGAGCAGTACTTC. The V gene is TRBV7-8, the J gene TRBJ2-7, with a possible D match to TRBD1 (6 bases). The germline V and J ends were trimmed by 3 bases and 5 bases, with 17 bases remaining between them. CDR1 and CDR2 from the germline V gene are SGHVS and FQNEAQ. CDR3 length: 15 amino acids.

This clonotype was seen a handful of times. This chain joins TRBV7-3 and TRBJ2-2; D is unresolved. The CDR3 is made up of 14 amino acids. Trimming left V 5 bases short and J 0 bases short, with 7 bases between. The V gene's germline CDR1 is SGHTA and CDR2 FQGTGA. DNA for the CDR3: TGTGCCAGCAGCAAAGATACGAACACCGGGGAGCTGTTTTTT. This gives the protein CASSKDTNTGELFF. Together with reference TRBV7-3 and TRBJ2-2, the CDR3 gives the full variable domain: GAGVSQTPSNKVTEKGKYVELRCDPISGHTALYWYRQSLGQGPEFLIYFQGTGAADDSGLPNDRFFAVRPEGSVSTLKIQRTERGDSAVYLCASSKDTNTGELFFGEGSRLTVL.

DNA for the CDR3: TGTGCCAGTAGTAATTCGGGGAACTATGGCTACACCTTC. This gives the protein CASSNSGNYGYTF. The rearrangement joins TRBV19 to TRBJ1-2; D is unclear. V was cut by 4 bases and J by 2 bases, with 8 bases left in between. The CDR3 extends over 13 amino acids. CDR1 LNHDA and CDR2 SQIVND come from the germline V gene (reference sequence). The whole variable domain, filled in from reference TRBV19 and TRBJ1-2, reads DGGITQSPKYLFRKEGQNVTLSCEQNLNHDAMYWYRQDPGQGLRLIYYSQIVNDFQKGDIAEGYSVSREKKESFPLTVTSAQKNPTAFYLCASSNSGNYGYTFGSGTRLTVV.

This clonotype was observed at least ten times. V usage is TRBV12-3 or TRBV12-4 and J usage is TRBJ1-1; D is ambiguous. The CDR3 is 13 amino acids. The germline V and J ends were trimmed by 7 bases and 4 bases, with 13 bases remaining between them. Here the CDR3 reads CASTFLSPTEAFF. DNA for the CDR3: TGTGCCAGCACCTTTCTGTCGCCCACTGAAGCTTTCTTT.